This T cell receptor beta chain was observed in a study of CD8+ T cells in alopecia areata. Study at large: Tofacitinib therapy lasting 6 to 18 months was followed by 6 months off drug.

Isolated RNA was reverse transcribed into cDNA used as the sequencing template. Produced via immunoSEQ multiplex PCR; TCRdb's table is partial and in-frame only. The top ten hold just over 1% of the sample, which has 150,000 to 200,000 clones, approximately 61% seen once. Specified treatment: oral pan-JAK inhibitor, 5-10 mg twice daily. V was trimmed by 5 bases and J by 10 bases, leaving 13 bases between them. The CDR3 is made up of 12 amino acids. Germline V CDR1 and CDR2: SGHRS, YFSETQ. Sequences were derived from CD4+ T cells sorted from blood, sampled at week 24, from a patient treated with tofacitinib. The origin of this receptor is a human donor with alopecia areata. The rearrangement uses TRBV5-1 and TRBJ2-1; weak D call: TRBD1 (6 bases). CDR3 coding DNA: TGCGCCAGCAGTTACACAGGGTCCGAGCAGTTCTTC. Amino acid sequence: CASSYTGSEQFF.